This TCR beta chain was identified in a study of T cell responses to AZD1222 COVID-19 vaccine. General study results and limits: Targets within unmutated variant regions were reportedly found for nearly half of spike-specific TCRs. The donors showed a predominance of white British ancestry and of females, with possible underestimation of clonal diversity. Spike-wide vaccine-associated CD4 TCRs dominated at 160-218 and 743-854. Only a handful of AZD1222 recipients, six or seven in all, had baseline seropositivity.

Comment on this clone: The antigen remains undetermined.

Germline-derived CDR1 and CDR2 are SGHAT and FQNNGV. Trimming stripped 5 bases from V and 5 bases from J, with 13 bases between. The CDR3 sequence is 14 residues long. The method was immunoSEQ multiplex PCR; TCRdb's version includes in-frame clones alone and lacks a portion of them. The table has about 120,000 clones, just over 90% seen once. Material: peripheral blood, obtained 28 days after the second AZD1222 dose. The rearrangement joins TRBV11-2 to TRBJ1-5; D is unclear. The sequence came from an adult who received the AZD1222 COVID-19 vaccine. As DNA, the CDR3 is TGTGCCAGCAGCCCCCGGGCGCCCGATCAGCCCCAGCATTTT. It encodes CASSPRAPDQPQHF.